This entry concerns a single T cell receptor (beta chain). The target antigen is unknown. The data were taken from a study of cytomegalovirus exposure and HLA in healthy donors. Notes on the study in general: According to a later analysis, donors in an Asian-associated ancestry cluster reportedly had fewer N-insertions than the roughly 670-donor mean. Cytomegalovirus-associated TCR beta chains were listed, numbering roughly 150. The authors later found HLA-associated TCR beta chains more clonally expanded than equally common others. The majority of TCR sequences were rare, yet some public TCRs appeared in many donors.

It was with 60 Vbeta and 13 Jbeta primers that the PCR ran. Produced via immunoSEQ multiplex PCR; TCRdb's table is partial and in-frame only. Of approximately 160,000 clones listed, 65% to 80% are singletons. The receptor comes from a woman in her 40s in good health and CMV-seropositive. Sequenced sample: PBMCs.

CDR3 sequence: CASSIQHLGTSGTGELFF. In DNA form, the CDR3 reads TGTGCCAGTAGTATTCAGCACTTGGGGACTAGCGGGACCGGGGAGCTGTTTTTT. The V call is TRBV19, the J call TRBJ2-2, with TRBD2 matching over 12 bases. The CDR3 has 18 residues. CDR1 and CDR2 (germline): LNHDA, SQIVND (reference sequence). V lost 3 bases to trimming and J lost 5 bases; unmatched junction nucleotides: 10.